Below, 23 T cell receptor beta chains from the same sample are listed, as sequenced in a study of cytomegalovirus exposure and HLA in healthy donors. With 60 Vbeta and 13 Jbeta primers, the PCR was carried out. Here immunoSEQ multiplex PCR was the method, and the copy in TCRdb shows in-frame clones only, minus some. The repertoire has about 150,000 clones, 80% to 90% of them found once; the top ten carry 4.5% to 5.5%. Material for sequencing was PBMCs. These receptors came from a girl aged 5-17 years in good health and CMV-seropositive.

A note on this clone: Other DNA sequences in this sample translate to the same CDR3. This chain uses TRBV30 with TRBJ1-1; D remains ambiguous. This CDR3 contains 14 residues. Germline values: CDR1 GTSNPN, CDR2 SVGIG (reference sequence). Trimming removed 2 bases at V and 4 bases at J, with 14 bases between. CDR3 amino acids: CAWSWARGGTEAFF. As DNA, the CDR3 is TGTGCCTGGAGTTGGGCGCGGGGAGGCACTGAAGCTTTCTTT.

The rearrangement joins TRBV5-1 to TRBJ2-1; 8 bases are a match to TRBD2. V trimming: 4 bases; J trimming: 8 bases; junction bases outside the gene matches: 8. CDR1 and CDR2 from the germline V gene are SGHRS and YFSETQ. CDR3 length: 14 residues. The CDR3 coding sequence is TGCGCCAGCAGCCGGGGGGGAGGTTTGGATGAGCAGTTCTTC. Its protein is CASSRGGGLDEQFF.

The chain recombines TRBV4-1 with TRBJ2-2; 8 nucleotides line up with TRBD2. The CDR3 spans 16 residues. The J segment lost 4 bases and the V segment lost 4 bases, leaving 8 bases of the junction unmatched. Germline V gene lookup returns CDR1 MGHRA and CDR2 YSYEKL. The CDR3 here is CASSPDGGAGTGELFF. The CDR3 DNA reads as TGCGCCAGCAGCCCTGACGGGGGGGCGGGCACCGGGGAGCTGTTTTTT.

This clone is a singleton in its sample. The V and J genes are TRBV9 and TRBJ1-4; 10 positions agree with TRBD1. With V trimmed by 0 bases and J by 7 bases, 3 bases remained unmatched. This CDR3 spans 15 amino acids. Germline V gene data show CDR1 as SGDLS and CDR2 as YYNGEE. The CDR3 DNA sequence: TGTGCCAGCAGCGTAGCAGGGACAGGGGTTGAAAAACTGTTTTTT. Protein product: CASSVAGTGVEKLFF.

A single count supports this clone. V usage is TRBV7-6 and J usage is TRBJ1-3, with 8 nucleotides matching TRBD1. This CDR3 region has 16 residues. Germline-derived CDR1 and CDR2 are SGHVS and FNYEAQ. The trim removed 1 base at V and 3 bases at J, leaving 5 bases unmatched. CDR3 nucleotide sequence: TGTGCCAGCAGCTTAGGGCCAGGGGGCGGTGGAAACACCATATATTTT. It yields the protein CASSLGPGGGGNTIYF.

This chain uses TRBV9 with TRBJ2-1, with TRBD1 as a possible D gene (6 bases). This CDR3 is built from 15 residues. Germline loops: CDR1 SGDLS, CDR2 YYNGEE. V lost 0 bases to trimming and J lost 8 bases, with 15 bases between them. CDR3 loop: CASSVAPTGADEQFF. The CDR3 DNA is TGTGCCAGCAGCGTAGCTCCGACAGGAGCGGATGAGCAGTTCTTC.

This chain joins TRBV11-2 and TRBJ2-2, with D possibly being TRBD1 (6 bases). V shed 5 bases and J shed 5 bases, with 15 bases lying between them. The CDR3 runs 15 residues. Germline-derived CDR1 and CDR2 are SGHAT and FQNNGV. The CDR3 loop reads CASSLTPTGTGELFF. The CDR3 region has the DNA TGTGCCAGCAGCCTCACACCCACAGGGACCGGGGAGCTGTTTTTT.

The chain has TRBV2 and TRBJ2-3; 8 nucleotides agree with TRBD1. Germline V gene sequence: CDR1 SNHLY, CDR2 FYNNEI. The CDR3 loop spans 13 amino acids. The trim removed 6 bases at V and 3 bases at J, leaving 2 bases unmatched. CDR3 region: CASSRTGTDTQYF. The CDR3, as DNA: TGTGCCAGCAGCCGGACAGGGACAGATACGCAGTATTTT.

V gene TRBV2 combines with J gene TRBJ2-5; no definite D call. The CDR3 contains 16 residues. V was cut by 1 base and J by 1 base, with 13 bases left in between. Germline V CDR1 and CDR2: SNHLY, FYNNEI. The CDR3 protein is CASSEGLLGPQETQYF. Written as DNA, the CDR3 is TGTGCCAGCAGTGAAGGGTTGCTGGGCCCCCAAGAGACCCAGTACTTC.

The chain joins TRBV5-1 to TRBJ2-5; the match to TRBD1 covers 8 bases. V dropped 4 bases and J dropped 2; count of bases not matched to a gene: 7. CDR1 and CDR2 (germline): SGHRS, YFSETQ. This CDR3 is 15 amino acids long. The CDR3 loop is CASSAPGTGQETQYF. The CDR3 DNA is TGCGCCAGCAGCGCACCCGGGACAGGTCAAGAGACCCAGTACTTC. Full variable domain (rest looked up from reference TRBV5-1 and TRBJ2-5): KAGVTQTPRYLIKTRGQQVTLSCSPISGHRSVSWYQQTPGQGLQFLFEYFSETQRNKGNFPGRFSGRQFSNSRSEMNVSTLELGDSALYLCASSAPGTGQETQYFGPGTRLLVL.

The chain uses TRBV29-1 and TRBJ2-5, with a possible D match to TRBD2 (6 bases). Germline V CDR1 and CDR2: SQVTM, ANQGSEA. There are 13 residues in the CDR3. V gave up 6 bases and J gave up 4 bases, with 15 bases separating them. The CDR3 spells CSVLQSGGETQYF. Here the CDR3 DNA reads TGCAGCGTCTTACAATCCGGGGGAGAGACCCAGTACTTC. The variable domain in full, completed from reference TRBV29-1 and TRBJ2-5, reads SAVISQKPSRDICQRGTSLTIQCQVDSQVTMMFWYRQQPGQSLTLIATANQGSEATYESGFVIDKFPISRPNLTFSTLTVSNMSPEDSSIYLCSVLQSGGETQYFGPGTRLLVL.

CDR3 amino acids: CASRGRWASGEKLFF. CDR3 DNA sequence: TGTGCCAGTAGGGGGCGCTGGGCCAGTGGTGAAAAACTGTTTTTT. The V call is TRBV19, the J call TRBJ1-4; D possibly corresponds to TRBD1 (5 bases). The CDR3 runs 15 residues. Germline-derived CDR1 and CDR2 are LNHDA and SQIVND (reference sequence). V was clipped by 6 bases and J by 7 bases, with 18 bases between them.

The chain has TRBV2 and TRBJ1-1, with 7 nucleotides matching TRBD1. The trim removed 7 bases at V and 1 base at J, leaving 3 bases unmatched. CDR3 length: 13 amino acids. Germline CDR1 and CDR2: SNHLY and FYNNEI. This CDR3 is CASKKGANTEAFF. DNA of the CDR3: TGTGCCAGCAAGAAGGGGGCGAACACTGAAGCTTTCTTT.

This sequence joins TRBV11-1 and TRBJ1-2; D may be TRBD1 (6 bases). V lost 5 bases, J lost 2 bases, and 15 bases lay in between. This CDR3 is 15 amino acids long. From germline, CDR1 is SGHAT and CDR2 FQDESV (reference sequence). DNA of the CDR3: TGTGCCAGCAGCATTTCCGGGACAAAGAACTATGGCTACACCTTC. Protein product: CASSISGTKNYGYTF.

The rearrangement links TRBV13 to TRBJ2-7; a possible D gene is TRBD2 (6 bases). Per the germline V gene, CDR1 is PRHDT and CDR2 is FYEKMQ (reference sequence). The ends were cut back, 1 base at V and 2 bases at J, with 18 bases in the middle. This CDR3 region has 17 residues. The CDR3 nucleotides read TGTGCCAGCAGCTTAGTTGGAGTGGGGGGAGCTCCCTACGAGCAGTACTTC. Translation: CASSLVGVGGAPYEQYF.

This chain links TRBV9 with TRBJ2-3; 7 nucleotides match TRBD2. The CDR3 extends over 13 amino acids. The V gene's germline CDR1 is SGDLS and CDR2 YYNGEE. With V trimmed by 0 bases and J by 14 bases, 9 bases remained unmatched. In nucleotides, the CDR3 is TGTGCCAGCAGCGTAGCTACTAGCGCCCCTCCGTATTTT. Translated, it gives CASSVATSAPPYF.

The chain carries TRBV6-6 and TRBJ1-1, with TRBD1 as a possible D gene (5 bases). CDR3 length: 14 residues. Trimming pared 5 bases from V and 3 bases from J, leaving 13 bases between. The V gene's germline CDR1 is MNHNY and CDR2 SVGAGI (reference sequence). CDR3 nucleotides: TGTGCCAGCAGTGGGAACAGGATGGACACTGAAGCTTTCTTT. It is translated as CASSGNRMDTEAFF.

This clone was detected a few times. The V call is TRBV19, the J call TRBJ1-4; tentatively, D is TRBD1 (5 bases). Between the trimmed V and J ends, which lost 7 bases and 7 bases, there was a span of 16 bases. CDR3 length: 14 residues. CDR1 is LNHDA and CDR2 is SQIVND in the germline V gene (reference sequence). CDR3 region: CASKPGGESEKLFF. For the CDR3, the DNA is TGTGCCAGTAAGCCCGGGGGGGAAAGTGAAAAACTGTTTTTT.

V and J are TRBV5-6 and TRBJ1-3; the D gene is possibly TRBD1 (6 bases). Trimming shortened V by 1 base and J by 7 bases, and 12 bases separated the two germline ends. The CDR3 spans 14 residues. In germline, CDR1 is SGHDT, CDR2 YYEEEE. In nucleotides, the CDR3 is TGTGCCAGCAGCTTGAGGGGGTCAGGGAACACCATATATTTT. Its translation is CASSLRGSGNTIYF.

This clone came up a few times. The chain carries TRBV5-1 and TRBJ2-7; 8 nucleotides match TRBD2. The CDR3 has 14 amino acids. From germline, CDR1 is SGHRS and CDR2 YFSETQ. The J segment lost 4 bases and the V segment lost 1 base, leaving 4 bases of the junction unmatched. This chain's CDR3 is CASSLNSGEYEQYF. Here the CDR3 DNA reads TGCGCCAGCAGCTTGAATAGCGGGGAATACGAGCAGTACTTC.

This chain joins TRBV15 and TRBJ1-4; 7 bases are a match to TRBD1. V lost 5 bases to trimming and J lost 5 bases; unmatched junction nucleotides: 8. This CDR3 has 15 amino acids. In germline, CDR1 is LNHNV, CDR2 YYDKDF (reference sequence). This CDR3 is CATSGDRADNEKLFF. In nucleotides, the CDR3 is TGTGCCACCAGCGGCGACAGGGCAGACAATGAAAAACTGTTTTTT.

In its sample, this clone was seen a few times. V usage is TRBV29-1 and J usage is TRBJ2-5; 11 bases are shared with TRBD2. Germline V gives CDR1 SQVTM, CDR2 ANQGSEA. The CDR3 is 14 amino acids. Germline trimming cut 2 bases from V and 5 bases from J; bases unmatched to any gene: 4. The chain's CDR3 is CSVERLAGRETQYF. The CDR3, as DNA: TGCAGCGTTGAACGACTAGCGGGGAGGGAGACCCAGTACTTC.

The table lists this clone with a few counts. The chain employs TRBV27 and TRBJ1-1; TRBD1 aligns across 7 bases. The ends lost 0 bases at V and 1 base at J; junction bases unmatched: 26. Germline lookup yields CDR1 MNHEY and CDR2 SMNVEV (reference sequence). The CDR3 is 23 amino acids. The CDR3 DNA reads TGTGCCAGCAGTTTATCGGGGAGCTTCCGATGGGCGACAGGGTGGGTGGGGAACACTGAAGCTTTCTTT. It translates to CASSLSGSFRWATGWVGNTEAFF.